Shown below are 23 T cell receptor beta chains from a single sample sequenced in a study of Ad26.COV2.S vaccination and SARS-CoV-2 variants. Treatment specified: over 15 received Ad26.COV2.S at low or high dose, single or two shots; a few received placebo; per-sample allocation not given. The study sampled participants on day 63 after the first vaccine or placebo injection. Using immunoSEQ multiplex PCR, the repertoire was profiled, and TCRdb retains in-frame clones only, with some absent. The repertoire has 200,000 to 250,000 clones, roughly 90% of them found once; the top ten carry around a tenth. The sample consisted of peripheral blood, taken in a trial of Ad26.COV2.S vaccine versus placebo. The origin of the receptors is a person between 18 and 65 years old who received the Ad26.COV2.S COVID-19 vaccine or a placebo.

With regard to this clone: Because the CDR3's place on the DNA is in doubt, the DNA is left out and the CDR3 is given as listed by TCRdb. V usage is TRBV21-1 and J usage is TRBJ1-5. TRBV21-1 is given as a pseudogene. The CDR3 has 15 amino acids, counting both end residues. CDR3: CASSKVGLGNQPQHF.

This chain links TRBV6-6 with TRBJ1-5; D is unresolved. The V and J ends lost 3 bases and 0 bases respectively, with 9 bases between them. The CDR3 has 15 amino acids. From germline, CDR1 is MNHNY and CDR2 SVGAGI (reference sequence). CDR3 sequence: CASSYGRNSNQPQHF. CDR3 bases: TGTGCCAGCAGTTATGGGAGGAATAGCAATCAGCCCCAGCATTTT.

This sequence joins TRBV19 and TRBJ2-5; 9 bases line up with TRBD2. The junction had 5 bases not matched to a gene; V was cut back by 4 bases and J by 2 bases. Germline loops: CDR1 LNHDA, CDR2 SQIVND (reference sequence). CDR3 length equals 15 residues. For the CDR3, the DNA is TGTGCCAGTAGTAGTTCTAGCGGGATACAAGAGACCCAGTACTTC. It specifies CASSSSSGIQETQYF.

This chain connects TRBV28 to TRBJ1-1, with a possible D match to TRBD1 (5 bases). Per the germline V gene, CDR1 is MDHEN and CDR2 is SYDVKM. The CDR3 covers 15 residues. Trimming left V 6 bases short and J 4 bases short, with 18 bases between. The DNA for the CDR3 is TGTGCCAGCAGGCCTGGGGGGGTGGCGGGCACTGAAGCTTTCTTT. It is translated as CASRPGGVAGTEAFF.

The CDR3 DNA is TGCGCCAGCAGCCAAGAGTCTGGCGGCACAGATACGCAGTATTTT. This translates into CASSQESGGTDTQYF. The chain uses TRBV4-1 and TRBJ2-3; D unresolved. The length of the CDR3 is 15 residues. V dropped 0 bases and J dropped 1 base, with 8 bases sitting between them. Germline values: CDR1 MGHRA, CDR2 YSYEKL.

This chain uses TRBV12-3 or TRBV12-4 with TRBJ2-7, with TRBD1 as a possible D gene (6 bases). Trimming cost V 6 bases and J 7 bases, with 10 bases left between them. CDR3 length: 11 residues. This CDR3 is CASRRTGEQYF. The CDR3 DNA follows: TGTGCCAGCAGACGAACAGGGGAGCAGTACTTC.

This rearrangement joins TRBV30 to TRBJ2-7, with TRBD2 identical over 8 bases. This CDR3 is built from 14 residues. The germline V gene has CDR1 GTSNPN and CDR2 SVGIG (reference sequence). Trimming at V came to 5 bases and at J to 3 bases, leaving 9 bases not matched to a gene. The CDR3 reads CAWEAGGGLYEQYF. The CDR3 DNA reads TGTGCCTGGGAGGCGGGCGGGGGGCTCTACGAGCAGTACTTC.

The chain carries TRBV3-1 (or the pseudogene TRBV3-2) and TRBJ2-2; 10 bases are a match to TRBD1. The CDR3 covers 15 residues. Germline V gene sequence: CDR1 LGHDT, CDR2 YNNKEL (reference sequence). With V trimmed by 7 bases and J by 4 bases, 6 bases remained unmatched. The CDR3 reads CASNGQGGVTGELFF. CDR3 DNA: TGTGCCAGCAATGGACAGGGGGGGGTCACCGGGGAGCTGTTTTTT.

Here the CDR3 DNA reads TGTGCCAGCAGTGAATTGGGGGGAGAGCATTTT. It yields the protein CASSELGGEHF. This chain links TRBV6-1 with TRBJ1-5; D may be TRBD1 (5 bases). Germline V gene sequence: CDR1 MNHNS, CDR2 SASEGT. The CDR3 is 11 residues long. V was trimmed by 2 bases and J by 14 bases, leaving 10 bases between them.

J is TRBJ2-1 and V is TRBV30; D gene unclear. Germline V gene data show CDR1 as GTSNPN and CDR2 as SVGIG (reference sequence). The CDR3 has 13 amino acids. Deletions cut 4 bases from V and 0 bases from J, with 7 bases between. The CDR3 DNA is TGTGCCTGGACTTGGGACTCCTACAATGAGCAGTTCTTC. Translation gives CAWTWDSYNEQFF.

This clone has a single count. V usage is TRBV11-2 and J usage is TRBJ2-1; 8 bases are a match to TRBD2. The V and J ends lost 5 bases and 5 bases, in that order; junction bases with no gene match: 8. The germline CDR1 and CDR2 sequences are SGHAT and FQNNGV. The CDR3 is 15 residues long. This CDR3 is CASSRRLAQNNEQFF. In DNA, the CDR3 is TGTGCCAGCAGCCGTAGACTAGCGCAGAACAATGAGCAGTTCTTC. The whole variable domain, filled in from reference TRBV11-2 and TRBJ2-1, reads EAGVAQSPRYKIIEKRQSVAFWCNPISGHATLYWYQQILGQGPKLLIQFQNNGVVDDSQLPKDRFSAERLKGVDSTLKIQPAKLEDSAVYLCASSRRLAQNNEQFFGPGTRLTVL.

The rearrangement joins TRBV5-4 to TRBJ2-5, with D tentatively TRBD2 (6 bases). CDR3 length: 14 amino acids. Germline-derived CDR1 and CDR2 are SGHNT and YYREEE (reference sequence). V dropped 4 bases and J dropped 5 bases, with 15 bases sitting between them. The CDR3 DNA reads as TGTGCCAGCAGCCTCGGGGGAGCGGCGGAGACCCAGTACTTC. This codes for CASSLGGAAETQYF.

This clone was observed a single time. J is TRBJ2-1 and V is TRBV28, with D possibly TRBD2 on 5 matching bases. V dropped 5 bases and J dropped 0 bases, with 11 bases sitting between them. CDR1 is MDHEN and CDR2 is SYDVKM in the germline V gene. CDR3 length equals 15 residues. Written as DNA, the CDR3 is TGTGCCAGCAGTCCGGACTCAAGCTCCTACAATGAGCAGTTCTTC. This encodes CASSPDSSSYNEQFF.

The CDR3 sequence: CASSLTSGGARSDTQYF. The DNA of the CDR3 is TGCGCCAGCAGCTTGACTAGCGGGGGGGCTCGGTCAGATACGCAGTATTTT. V gene TRBV5-1 combines with J gene TRBJ2-3, with TRBD2 identical over 13 bases. CDR1 SGHRS and CDR2 YFSETQ come from the germline V gene. The CDR3 spans 17 residues. V was clipped by 1 base and J by 4 bases; unmatched bases: 6.

This rearrangement joins TRBV30 to TRBJ2-2; D possibly matches TRBD1 or TRBD2 (6 bases each). This CDR3 is built from 18 residues. Trimming left V 3 bases short and J 3 bases short, with 23 bases between. Germline assignment: CDR1 GTSNPN and CDR2 SVGIG (reference sequence). CDR3 region: CAWRGGSLAGRDTGELFF. In nucleotides, the CDR3 is TGTGCCTGGAGGGGGGGCAGTCTTGCCGGTCGTGACACCGGGGAGCTGTTTTTT.

V and J are TRBV6-5 and TRBJ1-6; 9 bases agree with TRBD1. Trimming removed 10 bases from V and 3 bases from J; junction bases left unmatched: 7. The CDR3 runs to 15 residues. Germline-derived CDR1 and CDR2 are MNHEY and SVGAGI. CDR3 in DNA: TGTGCCACCCTACAGGGGGCGGGCTATAATTCACCCCTCCACTTT. It is translated as CATLQGAGYNSPLHF.

The count of this clone is one. The V and J genes are TRBV7-9 and TRBJ2-1, with no clear D. Germline CDR1 SEHNR, CDR2 FQNEAQ (reference sequence). V lost 5 bases to trimming and J lost 9 bases, with 8 bases between them. This CDR3 region has 11 residues. The CDR3 nucleotides read TGTGCCAGCAGCCTTGACACTGAGCAGTTCTTC. Its protein product is CASSLDTEQFF.

The chain is built from TRBV7-8 and TRBJ2-7; TRBD1 agrees at 8 bases. V lost 0 bases and J lost 2; bases outside the gene matches: 12. The V gene's germline CDR1 is SGHVS and CDR2 FQNEAQ. This CDR3 is built from 18 residues. For the CDR3, the DNA is TGTGCCAGCAGCTTAGCTGGTTTTCTGCGACAGGGGACCTACGAGCAGTACTTC. Translation: CASSLAGFLRQGTYEQYF.

This clone has just one count. This rearrangement joins TRBV10-2 to TRBJ2-5; D is possibly TRBD1 or TRBD2 (5 bases each). V was pared by 8 bases and J by 5 bases, with 15 bases between. CDR3 length: 13 amino acids. In germline, CDR1 is WSHSY, CDR2 SAAADI. CDR3 DNA: TGCGCCAGCGCGAGGGGATGGTGGGAGACCCAGTACTTC. Translating gives CASARGWWETQYF.

The chain joins TRBV6-5 to TRBJ2-3, with a weak D call TRBD2 (7 bases). V lost 5 bases and J lost 5, with 17 bases in between. This CDR3 is built from 15 residues. CDR1 is MNHEY, CDR2 SVGAGI, per germline. The CDR3 DNA sequence: TGTGCCAGCAGTCCCCCCGGGGGGCGGGGAGATACGCAGTATTTT. Translating gives CASSPPGGRGDTQYF.

The J gene is TRBJ2-7, the V gene TRBV2, with 9 nucleotides matching TRBD1. Trimming took 6 bases from V and 6 from J; bases not matched to a gene: 9. The germline V gene has CDR1 SNHLY and CDR2 FYNNEI. CDR3 size: 14 residues. The CDR3: CASRATGTGTEQYF. In nucleotides, the CDR3 is TGTGCCAGCAGAGCCACCGGGACAGGGACCGAGCAGTACTTC.

The gene calls are TRBV2 and TRBJ2-7; tentative D call: TRBD1 (5 bases). The V gene lost 7 bases and the J gene lost 0 bases, with 10 bases spanning the gap. The CDR3 length is 13 residues. Germline V gene lookup returns CDR1 SNHLY and CDR2 FYNNEI. This CDR3 reads CASKGRISYEQYF. The CDR3 DNA reads as TGTGCCAGCAAGGGGCGGATCTCCTACGAGCAGTACTTC.

The rearrangement uses TRBV7-8 and TRBJ2-3; TRBD1 matches at 7 bases. The junction had 10 bases not matched to a gene; V was cut back by 0 bases and J by 4 bases. Germline loops: CDR1 SGHVS, CDR2 FQNEAQ. This CDR3 spans 17 amino acids. For the CDR3, the DNA is TGTGCCAGCAGCTTAGCCCCAGGGGGTCTTAGCTCAGATACGCAGTATTTT. Amino acid sequence: CASSLAPGGLSSDTQYF.